This TCR beta chain originates from a study of T-cell reconstitution after alpha-beta-depleted transplantation in children. At least ten counts were recorded for this clonotype. Its antigen is as yet unknown. The CDR3 spans 15 residues. The V gene lost 4 bases and the J gene lost 6 bases, with 16 bases spanning the gap. Per the germline V gene, CDR1 is MDHEN and CDR2 is SYDVKM. It was with unique molecular identifiers that the TCRbeta library was prepared. TCRdb used MiXCR to reprocess the PCR reads, holding one entry per CDR3 protein. Counted here are a few hundred thousand distinct CDR3 sequences, approximately 6.3% occurring once; the ten biggest clones make up roughly 6%. Study conclusions and caveats: Several hundred graft clones that had expanded were reportedly the source of alpha-beta T cells about two months after transplant. Newly generated T cells supplied most T-cell counts and diversity one year post-transplant. Some patients showed high day-60 TCRbeta diversity, which derived from surviving recipient T cells and thymic progenitors.

This TCR came from a boy between 2 and 10 years old with acute lymphoblastic leukemia, due to receive a stem cell transplant. Sequenced here: PBMCs, sampled before TCRalphabeta/CD19-depleted stem cell transplant. The chain carries TRBV28 and TRBJ2-1; the D gene is possibly TRBD2 (7 bases). For the CDR3, the DNA is TGTGCCAGCAGTTGGGGGGGTACAGGGATCAATGAGCAGTTCTTC. Translated, it gives CASSWGGTGINEQFF.